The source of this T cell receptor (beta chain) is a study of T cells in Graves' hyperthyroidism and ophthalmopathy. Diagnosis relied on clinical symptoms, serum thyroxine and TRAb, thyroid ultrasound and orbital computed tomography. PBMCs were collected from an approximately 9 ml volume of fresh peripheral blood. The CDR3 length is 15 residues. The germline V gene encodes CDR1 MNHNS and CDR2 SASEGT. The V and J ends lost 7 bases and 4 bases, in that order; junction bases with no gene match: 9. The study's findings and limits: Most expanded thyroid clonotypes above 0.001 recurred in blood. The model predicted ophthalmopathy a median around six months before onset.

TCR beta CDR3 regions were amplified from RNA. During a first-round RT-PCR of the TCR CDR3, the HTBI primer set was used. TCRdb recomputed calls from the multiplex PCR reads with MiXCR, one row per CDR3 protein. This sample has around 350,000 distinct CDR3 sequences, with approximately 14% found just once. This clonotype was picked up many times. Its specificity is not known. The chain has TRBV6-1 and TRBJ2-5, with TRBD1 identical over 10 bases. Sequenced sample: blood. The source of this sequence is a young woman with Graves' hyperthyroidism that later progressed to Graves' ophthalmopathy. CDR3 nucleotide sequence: TGTGCCAGCACGCCCGGGACAGGGGTAATAGAGACCCAGTACTTC. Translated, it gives CASTPGTGVIETQYF.